This TCR beta chain is from a study of OX40 agonist ivuxolimab in advanced cancers. Whole-study context: Anti-PD-1, anti-PD-L1 or anti-CTLA-4 therapy given earlier was allowed, and 40% had some. One patient with hepatocellular carcinoma and two with cutaneous melanoma, three in all, had partial responses.

To note about this clone: Its antigen is still unknown.

V was trimmed by 0 bases and J by 9 bases, leaving 9 bases between them. Germline V gene lookup returns CDR1 GTSNPN and CDR2 SVGIG (reference sequence). This CDR3 region has 12 residues. Clones were read by immunoSEQ multiplex PCR, and TCRdb kept only the in-frame ones, dropping some. The sample has around 56,000 clones, 70% to 85% seen once. General study results and limits: Undetermined was the antigen specificity of the expanded peripheral T cells. The authors also found low normalized T-cell clonal expansion in some nonresponders.

This chain connects TRBV30 to TRBJ2-1; D is undetermined. The sequencing here drew on CD4+ or CD8+ T cells sorted from blood, taken in a trial of the OX40 agonist ivuxolimab. The receptor comes from an adult with an advanced solid tumor such as melanoma, head and neck, liver or kidney cancer. The CDR3 coding sequence is TGTGCCTGGAGTGTAGGGCCGAGTGAGCAGTTCTTC. Protein sequence: CAWSVGPSEQFF.